Here is one T cell receptor (beta chain) with its context. The antigen remains unidentified. Patients in the hyperthyroidism group, adults aged 18 to 65, were newly diagnosed, under 2 months' duration. RNA transcripts were the template, and TCR beta CDR3 regions were amplified from them. First-round RT-PCR with HTBI primers preceded a second-round multiplex PCR. TCRdb reanalysed the multiplex PCR reads using MiXCR and keeps one entry per CDR3 protein. Among around 1,000,000 distinct CDR3 sequences listed, roughly two fifths were seen once. This record belongs to a study of Graves' ophthalmopathy and Graves' hyperthyroidism. Per the germline V gene, CDR1 is SGHNT and CDR2 is YYREEE (reference sequence). V lost 7 bases, J lost 0 bases, and 19 bases lay in between. The CDR3 consists of 16 residues. Study-level results: Most expanded thyroid clonotypes above 0.001 frequency also appeared in blood.

Material: peripheral blood or thyroid tissue (not recorded which). This TCR was recovered from an adult man with Graves' hyperthyroidism. V and J are TRBV5-4 and TRBJ1-1; maybe TRBD1 (5 bases). CDR3 loop: CASGGLGPNLNTEAFF. CDR3 coding DNA: TGTGCCAGCGGTGGGTTGGGGCCGAATTTGAACACTGAAGCTTTCTTT.